This TCR beta chain was identified in a study of control samples from healthy donors and cancer patients. Sequencing used immunoSEQ multiplex PCR; TCRdb keeps in-frame clones, though not all of them. The profile covers some 13,000 clones, with approximately 80% appearing a single time and around 8.2% taken by the ten largest. With regard to this clone: A junction boundary mismatches the germline segment, possibly from a read error.

Germline V gene data show CDR1 as SGHTS and CDR2 as YDEGEE. The CDR3 sequence is 17 residues long. Sequencing was done on a sample of formalin-fixed, paraffin-embedded tissue. The sequence came from a male donor with melanoma. The J gene is TRBJ1-2, the V gene TRBV5-8; 8 bases match TRBD1. In nucleotides, the CDR3 is TGTGCCACCAGCCCAGGGCAGGGGGCCGGGCGCGGGCGCGGCTACACCTTC. Protein product: CATSPGQGAGRGRGYTF.